This TCR beta chain was found in a study of T cells after yellow fever vaccination. With respect to this clonotype: Its antigen is unknown.

Trimming left V 5 bases short and J 2 bases short, with 12 bases between. The CDR3 has 14 amino acids. The study, taken as a whole, reports: Boosting was followed by the reappearance of most primary-vaccination clones (96% CD4, about 89% CD8). Although the secondary response was weaker, it peaked faster, at day 5 versus 15.

UMIs and a universal primer site were added when TCR cDNA was made by 5'RACE template switching. TCRdb re-derived calls from the 5' RACE reads in MiXCR, one entry per CDR3 protein. The sample includes just under 600,000 distinct CDR3 sequences, approximately 13% seen only once; the top ten take over 12%. The V gene is TRBV12-3 or TRBV12-4, the J gene TRBJ2-5; tentative D call: TRBD2 (6 bases). The origin of this receptor is a man under 40 who received the YFV17D yellow fever vaccine. Material: PBMCs, obtained on the day of the yellow fever booster vaccination. DNA of the CDR3: TGTGCCAGCAGTCCCCCTAGCGATCAAGAGACCCAGTACTTC. It codes for CASSPPSDQETQYF.